A single TCR beta chain is shown here with its context. What it binds is not known. This specimen comes from a study of cytomegalovirus exposure and HLA in healthy donors. Overall study results and limits: Accurate HLA-A and HLA-B prediction from TCR beta sequences was reported for most subjects. In a later analysis, TCR beta V- and J-gene trimming was associated with a missense DCLRE1C variant. A later analysis revealed that TCR association rates differed between HLA loci, peaking at DRB1 and bottoming out at HLA-C. The study put 150 to 200 TCR beta chains on its list as cytomegalovirus-associated.

PCR used 60 Vbeta primers and 13 Jbeta primers. Assay used: immunoSEQ multiplex PCR; TCRdb lists only in-frame clones, some missing. The sample has around 130,000 clones, over 70% seen once. The sample comprised PBMCs. This clonotype was obtained from a man younger than 40 in good health and CMV-seronegative.

CDR3 protein: CASSLERGTLYEQYF. The DNA of the CDR3 is TGTGCCAGCAGTTTAGAGAGGGGGACACTCTACGAGCAGTACTTC. The V and J genes are TRBV28 and TRBJ2-7; a possible D gene is TRBD1 (6 bases). Per the germline V gene, CDR1 is MDHEN and CDR2 is SYDVKM. Trimming took 2 bases from V and 3 from J, leaving 14 bases between them. The CDR3 is 15 residues long.